The 28 T cell receptor beta chains listed next were all sequenced from one sample in a study of cytomegalovirus exposure and HLA in healthy donors. In the PCR, 60 Vbeta and 13 Jbeta primers were used. Generated by immunoSEQ multiplex PCR, the TCRdb table keeps only in-frame clones and is missing some. The sample consists of a few hundred thousand clones, roughly 80% of them appearing once. Source material: PBMCs. Receptors originate from a woman between 25 and 40 years old in good health and CMV-seronegative.

This clone was found once. This chain joins TRBV5-5 and TRBJ2-5; 7 nucleotides match TRBD1. CDR3 length: 14 amino acids. V lost 4 bases and J lost 3; bases outside the gene matches: 6. The germline CDR1 and CDR2 sequences are SGHKS and YYEKEE (reference sequence). CDR3 region: CASSTGTVKETQYF. The DNA for the CDR3 is TGTGCCAGCAGCACCGGGACAGTAAAAGAGACCCAGTACTTC.

The chain recombines TRBV6-5 with TRBJ2-3; 10 bases match TRBD1. The CDR3 is 15 residues long. Germline CDR1 reads MNHEY; CDR2 reads SVGAGI. J gave up 9 bases and V 5 bases, and 11 bases lay outside the gene matches. The CDR3 is CASSVNRDRGHTQYF. CDR3 coding DNA: TGTGCCAGCAGTGTAAACCGGGACAGGGGTCACACGCAGTATTTT.

This clone was observed once. This chain joins TRBV5-6 and TRBJ2-5; 8 nucleotides line up with TRBD1. Germline CDR1 reads SGHDT; CDR2 reads YYEEEE. The CDR3 extends over 14 amino acids. The V and J ends lost 2 bases and 5 bases, in that order; junction bases with no gene match: 5. The CDR3 is CASSFAGGGETQYF. The DNA of the CDR3 is TGTGCCAGCAGCTTCGCAGGGGGCGGTGAGACCCAGTACTTC.

V is TRBV9 and J is TRBJ1-2; 7 nucleotides match TRBD1. This CDR3 has 13 amino acids. Germline V gene data show CDR1 as SGDLS and CDR2 as YYNGEE. The J segment lost 3 bases and the V segment lost 7 bases, leaving 6 bases of the junction unmatched. CDR3 amino acids: CASRGQGDYGYTF. For the CDR3, the DNA is TGTGCCAGCCGGGGTCAGGGGGACTATGGCTACACCTTC.

This rearrangement joins TRBV4-1 to TRBJ2-7, with TRBD2 identical over 7 bases. This CDR3 contains 13 residues. Germline trimming cut 5 bases from V and 2 bases from J; bases unmatched to any gene: 3. Germline V gene lookup returns CDR1 MGHRA and CDR2 YSYEKL. The CDR3 DNA reads as TGCGCCAGCAGCGCCCGGGAGGCCTACGAGCAGTACTTC. This sequence encodes CASSAREAYEQYF.

This clone was found a few times. CDR3 nucleotides: TGTGCCAGCAGCACCCATCGACAGGGCCCAGAGACCCAGTACTTC. This sequence encodes CASSTHRQGPETQYF. The chain carries TRBV7-9 and TRBJ2-5; 7 bases agree with TRBD1. The germline gives CDR1 SEHNR, CDR2 FQNEAQ (reference sequence). The V and J ends lost 5 bases and 4 bases, in that order; junction bases with no gene match: 10. The CDR3 covers 15 residues.

CDR3 sequence: CASSFWGGGGSHEQYF. The CDR3 DNA reads TGTGCCAGCAGCTTCTGGGGCGGCGGGGGATCCCACGAGCAGTACTTC. This chain connects TRBV12-1 to TRBJ2-7; the table's D call TRBD2 went unverified against the DNA. TRBV12-1 is a pseudogene locus. The CDR3 totals 16 residues.

A few counts support this clone. The chain carries TRBV18 and TRBJ1-2, with 8 bases matching TRBD1. V lost 6 bases to trimming and J lost 10 bases; unmatched junction nucleotides: 10. CDR3 size: 13 residues. CDR1 is KGHSH and CDR2 is LQKENI in the germline V gene. The CDR3 DNA is TGTGCCAGCTCCCTCCCGCAGGGGGCAATCTACACCTTC. Protein sequence: CASSLPQGAIYTF.

This clone came up once. Other DNA sequences within the sample encode an identical CDR3. The chain employs TRBV5-1 and TRBJ2-7; D call uncertain. Trimming stripped 0 bases from V and 0 bases from J, with 7 bases between. There are 14 residues in the CDR3. From germline, CDR1 is SGHRS and CDR2 YFSETQ. The CDR3 here is CASSLDPGSYEQYF. CDR3 coding DNA: TGCGCCAGCAGCTTGGACCCGGGCTCCTACGAGCAGTACTTC. The complete variable domain, with remaining parts taken from reference TRBV5-1 and TRBJ2-7, reads KAGVTQTPRYLIKTRGQQVTLSCSPISGHRSVSWYQQTPGQGLQFLFEYFSETQRNKGNFPGRFSGRQFSNSRSEMNVSTLELGDSALYLCASSLDPGSYEQYFGPGTRLTVT.

The chain carries TRBV6-1 and TRBJ2-1; the match to TRBD2 covers 7 bases. Trimming cost V 2 bases and J 4 bases; bases outside gene matches: 11. This CDR3 is built from 17 residues. Germline CDR1 MNHNS, CDR2 SASEGT. The CDR3 coding sequence is TGTGCCAGCAGTGAATTAAGGCGGGGGACGGTGTACAATGAGCAGTTCTTC. This sequence encodes CASSELRRGTVYNEQFF.

The gene calls are TRBV6-1 and TRBJ2-3; D is uncertain. Deletions cut 3 bases from V and 8 bases from J, with 18 bases between. This CDR3 is 15 amino acids long. Germline loops: CDR1 MNHNS, CDR2 SASEGT. This chain's CDR3 is CASSDVGGPSGTQYF. CDR3 in DNA: TGTGCCAGCAGTGATGTAGGTGGCCCTTCGGGTACGCAGTATTTT.

The chain employs TRBV4-1 and TRBJ1-5, with 9 nucleotides matching TRBD1. Germline V lookup: CDR1 MGHRA, CDR2 YSYEKL. V lost 1 base to trimming and J lost 2 bases; unmatched junction nucleotides: 6. The CDR3 sequence is 17 residues long. The CDR3 DNA reads TGCGCCAGCAGCCAAGGGGACAGGGCGCCGGGCAATCAGCCCCAGCATTTT. It yields the protein CASSQGDRAPGNQPQHF.

The chain employs TRBV5-8 and TRBJ2-3, with 7 bases matching TRBD1. Trimming cost V 4 bases and J 5 bases; bases outside gene matches: 4. In germline, CDR1 is SGHTS, CDR2 YDEGEE. The CDR3 loop spans 13 amino acids. In DNA form, the CDR3 reads TGTGCCAGCAGCGTTACAGGGGTAGATACGCAGTATTTT. It codes for CASSVTGVDTQYF. Full variable domain (rest looked up from reference TRBV5-8 and TRBJ2-3): EAGVTQSPTHLIKTRGQQATLRCSPISGHTSVYWYQQALGLGLQFLLWYDEGEERNRGNFPPRFSGRQFPNYSSELNVNALELEDSALYLCASSVTGVDTQYFGPGTRLTVL.

This chain uses TRBV7-9 with TRBJ2-5; D gene unclear. The length of the CDR3 is 13 residues. Germline values: CDR1 SEHNR, CDR2 FQNEAQ (reference sequence). V was pared by 5 bases and J by 2 bases, with 9 bases between. This CDR3 reads CASSQRPQETQYF. For the CDR3, the DNA is TGTGCCAGCAGCCAGAGGCCTCAAGAGACCCAGTACTTC.

V and J are TRBV27 and TRBJ2-7; TRBD2 aligns across 13 bases. Germline V gene lookup returns CDR1 MNHEY and CDR2 SMNVEV (reference sequence). The CDR3 consists of 16 residues. With V trimmed by 3 bases and J by 3 bases, 5 bases remained unmatched. Here the CDR3 reads CASSFATSGRLYEQYF. CDR3 DNA sequence: TGTGCCAGCAGTTTCGCGACTAGCGGGAGGCTCTACGAGCAGTACTTC.

The chain links TRBV13 to TRBJ2-1; TRBD2 aligns across 9 bases. V dropped 7 bases and J dropped 0; count of bases not matched to a gene: 10. The CDR3 totals 17 residues. Germline values: CDR1 PRHDT, CDR2 FYEKMQ (reference sequence). CDR3 protein: CASTYSQAGGSYNEQFF. DNA of the CDR3: TGTGCCAGCACCTATTCACAAGCGGGAGGCTCCTACAATGAGCAGTTCTTC. Together with reference TRBV13 and TRBJ2-1, the CDR3 gives the full variable domain: AAGVIQSPRHLIKEKRETATLKCYPIPRHDTVYWYQQGPGQDPQFLISFYEKMQSDKGSIPDRFSAQQFSDYHSELNMSSLELGDSALYFCASTYSQAGGSYNEQFFGPGTRLTVL.

The chain has TRBV29-1 and TRBJ2-4; 8 bases match TRBD2. The germline V gene has CDR1 SQVTM and CDR2 ANQGSEA. The V gene end was trimmed by 6 bases and the J gene end by 12 bases; junction bases not matched to a gene: 16. The CDR3 sequence is 14 residues long. The CDR3, as DNA: TGCAGCGTAGCCCCTAGCGGCCCGGGGGGGGGTCAGTACTTC. Protein sequence: CSVAPSGPGGGQYF.

This chain connects TRBV18 to TRBJ2-7; 13 bases are shared with TRBD2. The CDR3 runs to 16 residues. Germline CDR1 KGHSH, CDR2 LQKENI. Unmatched junction bases numbered 6, after V lost 5 bases and J lost 2 bases. CDR3 DNA: TGTGCCAGCTCAAAGGGACTAGCGGGGTTACCCTACGAGCAGTACTTC. Its protein is CASSKGLAGLPYEQYF.

This sequence joins TRBV7-8 and TRBJ1-1, with D perhaps TRBD1 (6 bases). CDR3 length: 15 amino acids. CDR1 and CDR2 (germline): SGHVS, FQNEAQ. V was trimmed by 0 bases and J by 4 bases, leaving 12 bases between them. The CDR3 region is CASSLASGGATEAFF. Written as DNA, the CDR3 is TGTGCCAGCAGCTTAGCGAGTGGGGGGGCCACTGAAGCTTTCTTT.

The CDR3 here is CSVGGNPTDTQYF. CDR3 in DNA: TGCAGCGTCGGGGGAAACCCCACAGATACGCAGTATTTT. The chain couples TRBV29-1 to TRBJ2-3, with D perhaps TRBD2 (6 bases). This CDR3 contains 13 residues. V was pared by 6 bases and J by 2 bases, with 12 bases between. CDR1 is SQVTM and CDR2 is ANQGSEA in the germline V gene.

The chain couples TRBV30 to TRBJ2-6; D uncertain. Germline CDR1 reads GTSNPN; CDR2 reads SVGIG (reference sequence). The CDR3 has 14 residues. Trimming stripped 3 bases from V and 0 bases from J, with 6 bases between. In nucleotides, the CDR3 is TGTGCCTGGAGGTCAGACTCTGGGGCCAACGTCCTGACTTTC. It codes for CAWRSDSGANVLTF.

This clone was detected only a few times. J is TRBJ2-3 and V is TRBV30; 7 bases align to TRBD2. The V segment lost 6 bases and the J segment 2 bases; nucleotides outside the gene matches: 11. This CDR3 contains 15 residues. Germline CDR1 is GTSNPN and CDR2 is SVGIG (reference sequence). CDR3 residues: CACPLGGRDTDTQYF. For the CDR3, the DNA is TGTGCCTGTCCCCTCGGGGGGAGAGACACAGATACGCAGTATTTT.

The V call is TRBV5-1, the J call TRBJ1-4; 8 bases are shared with TRBD1. V lost 0 bases and J lost 6; bases outside the gene matches: 10. CDR1 and CDR2 from the germline V gene are SGHRS and YFSETQ. The CDR3 consists of 17 residues. In DNA form, the CDR3 reads TGCGCCAGCAGCTTGGGACAGGGGAGCCCCCTAGATGAAAAACTGTTTTTT. Its translation: CASSLGQGSPLDEKLFF.

The chain uses TRBV2 and TRBJ2-2, with D tentatively TRBD1 (6 bases). CDR1 and CDR2 (germline): SNHLY, FYNNEI. Deletions cut 2 bases from V and 7 bases from J, with 17 bases between. The CDR3 spans 16 residues. The CDR3 nucleotides are TGTGCCAGCAGTGAACTGGGGCCAGGGGCTGGCGGGGAGCTGTTTTTT. As protein: CASSELGPGAGGELFF.

The chain is built from TRBV4-1 and TRBJ2-2, with D maybe TRBD1 (6 bases). The CDR3 contains 15 residues. Germline loops: CDR1 MGHRA, CDR2 YSYEKL. Deletions cut 4 bases from V and 5 bases from J, with 14 bases between. The CDR3 DNA is TGCGCCAGCAGCCGACGGGACACCCTGACCGGGGAGCTGTTTTTT. It specifies CASSRRDTLTGELFF.

The V call is TRBV27, the J call TRBJ2-1; D not resolved. The CDR3 spans 13 residues. V dropped 0 bases and J dropped 8 bases, with 8 bases sitting between them. CDR1 is MNHEY and CDR2 is SMNVEV in the germline V gene (reference sequence). The CDR3 region has the DNA TGTGCCAGCAGTTTATCGTTGCGGCATGAGCAGTTCTTC. The encoded protein is CASSLSLRHEQFF.

V gene TRBV19 combines with J gene TRBJ2-1, with 10 bases that match TRBD2. This CDR3 contains 15 residues. Germline assignment: CDR1 LNHDA and CDR2 SQIVND (reference sequence). J was trimmed by 3 bases and V by 3 bases; bases with no gene match: 2. The CDR3 reads CASSMSSGSYNEQFF. In nucleotides, the CDR3 is TGTGCCAGTAGTATGTCTAGCGGGAGCTACAATGAGCAGTTCTTC.

The rearrangement joins TRBV6-5 to TRBJ2-5, with TRBD2 matching 12 bases. Per the germline V gene, CDR1 is MNHEY and CDR2 is SVGAGI. This CDR3 comprises 15 residues. V dropped 5 bases and J dropped 7; count of bases not matched to a gene: 8. The CDR3 bases are TGTGCCAGCAGTCGACTAGCGGGAGCCGGGGGGACCCAGTACTTC. This encodes CASSRLAGAGGTQYF.